The entry below describes one TCR beta chain. No antigen is known for it. After template switching added a universal primer site, the resulting cDNA carried unique molecular identifiers. A single record per CDR3 protein comes from TCRdb applying MiXCR to the 5' RACE reads. Seen here are more than 1.5 million distinct CDR3 sequences, around 33% observed once, and the top ten hold around 0.3%. Germline V gives CDR1 DFQATT, CDR2 SNEGSKA (reference sequence). The CDR3 extends over 15 amino acids. V lost 3 bases, J lost 8 bases, and 20 bases lay in between. The data were obtained in a study of identical twins. Everyone who gave samples was a healthy Caucasian. General study findings and limits: Whereas memory repertoires showed no such difference, abundant cord blood beta clonotypes carried fewer insertions. Low generation probability was overrepresented in out-of-frame alpha sequences shared by twins.

This chain connects TRBV20-1 to TRBJ2-1; D remains ambiguous. Sequences were obtained from cord blood. The sequence was collected from a newborn girl in good health. The CDR3 is CSASPETPFYDEQFF. The CDR3 nucleotides read TGCAGTGCTAGCCCAGAGACCCCCTTTTACGATGAGCAGTTCTTC.